This is a list of T cell receptor beta chains from one sample in a study of blood T cell repertoires in COVID-19. Measured with immunoSEQ multiplex PCR; TCRdb has only the in-frame clones, and not every one. This sample carries approximately 200,000 clones, approximately 90% of them seen once, and the ten largest clones take approximately 2%. Sequencing was carried out using PBMCs or T cells enriched from blood (not recorded which). The receptor set was obtained from a woman under 40 who had recovered from COVID-19. CDR3s include the opening cysteine and the closing phenylalanine or tryptophan. The D gene is left open where the match is weak. Size is stated for part of the rows, as once, few or many counts, or as a class when the clone is expanded.

clone size,J gene,V gene,D gene,CDR3 length,CDR3 protein,CDR3 DNA
NA,TRBJ1-3,TRBV3-1/TRBV3-2,TRBD1,15,CASSRQGSSGNTIYF,TGTGCCAGCAGCCGACAGGGGAGCTCTGGAAACACCATATATTTT
NA,TRBJ2-2,TRBV7-3,TRBD2,16,CASSFRLASNTGELFF,TGTGCCAGCAGCTTCAGACTAGCGAGTAACACCGGGGAGCTGTTTTTT
NA,TRBJ1-1,TRBV3-1/TRBV3-2,TRBD1,18,CASSQDRQGLGRDTEAFF,TGTGCCAGCAGCCAAGATAGACAGGGTTTGGGTAGGGACACTGAAGCTTTCTTT
NA,TRBJ2-1,TRBV7-8,TRBD2,15,CASSLSGLAGNEQFF,TGTGCCAGCAGCTTAAGCGGACTAGCGGGCAATGAGCAGTTCTTC
NA,TRBJ2-5,TRBV5-1,TRBD1,18,CASSASGTGGLYQETQYF,TGCGCCAGCAGCGCCTCCGGGACAGGGGGCCTTTACCAAGAGACCCAGTACTTC
NA,TRBJ1-1,TRBV30,NA,12,CAWSQGWTEAFF,TGTGCCTGGAGCCAGGGGTGGACTGAAGCTTTCTTT
NA,TRBJ2-2,TRBV5-1,TRBD1,15,CASSRGQPGTGELFF,TGCGCCAGCAGCAGGGGACAGCCGGGCACCGGGGAGCTGTTTTTT
NA,TRBJ2-7,TRBV19,NA,15,CASSRGLDKTYEQYF,TGTGCCAGTAGTAGGGGACTGGACAAAACTTACGAGCAGTACTTC
NA,TRBJ2-3,TRBV24-1,TRBD2,15,CATSEIAGPPNTQYF,TGTGCCACCAGTGAGATAGCGGGGCCCCCGAATACGCAGTATTTT
once,TRBJ1-4,TRBV14,NA,17,CASSQEFPEATNEKLFF,TGTGCCAGCAGCCAAGAATTCCCAGAAGCAACTAATGAAAAACTGTTTTTT
NA,TRBJ2-2,TRBV7-2,NA,14,CASSLEAGTGELFF,TGTGCCAGCAGCTTAGAAGCGGGCACCGGGGAGCTGTTTTTT
NA,TRBJ1-2,TRBV24-1,NA,12,CATQDGHYGYTF,TGTGCCACACAGGACGGGCACTATGGCTACACCTTC
NA,TRBJ2-1,TRBV12-3/TRBV12-4,NA,11,CASRYYNEQFF,TGTGCCAGCAGATATTACAATGAGCAGTTCTTC
NA,TRBJ1-4,TRBV29-1,NA,13,CSVDGLPPEKLFF,TGCAGCGTTGACGGACTTCCCCCAGAAAAACTGTTTTTT
NA,TRBJ1-6,TRBV27,NA,18,CASRLSRAASSYNSPLHF,TGTGCCAGCAGACTCTCCAGGGCAGCGAGCTCCTATAATTCACCCCTCCACTTT
NA,TRBJ2-3,TRBV28,NA,13,CASSLGTTDTQYF,TGTGCCAGCAGTTTAGGCACCACAGATACGCAGTATTTT
NA,TRBJ2-3,TRBV12-3/TRBV12-4,NA,13,CASRVGATDTQYF,TGTGCCAGCAGGGTGGGAGCCACAGATACGCAGTATTTT
NA,TRBJ2-7,TRBV7-2,TRBD2,14,CASSDSSGAYEQYF,TGTGCCAGCAGCGACTCTAGCGGCGCCTACGAGCAGTACTTC
NA,TRBJ2-7,TRBV6-5,NA,14,CASSRNQYSYEQYF,TGTGCCAGCAGTCGAAACCAGTACTCCTACGAGCAGTACTTC
NA,TRBJ2-7,TRBV11-3,TRBD1,16,CASSLGGTGLSYEQYF,TGTGCCAGCAGCTTAGGCGGGACAGGGTTGTCCTACGAGCAGTACTTC
NA,TRBJ2-7,TRBV29-1,NA,12,CSVEGWEDEQYF,TGCAGCGTTGAAGGGTGGGAGGACGAGCAGTACTTC
NA,TRBJ1-1,TRBV5-4,TRBD1,16,CASSNQKGTGNTEAFF,TGTGCCAGCAGCAATCAAAAAGGGACAGGGAACACTGAAGCTTTCTTT